Reported below is one TCR beta chain. The target of this receptor is not known. No much larger clone exists at a distance of one base, and base qualities are not known. Other DNA sequences in the sample encode the same CDR3. The CDR3 sequence holds 11 residues, the cysteine and phenylalanine included. This entry keeps only the CDR3 DNA: 33 bases, framed from base 1. In the germline V gene (reference sequence), CDR1 corresponds to SEHNR and CDR2 to FQNEAQ. V sheds 5 bases and J sheds 2 bases, leaving 3 bases between their ends. Library creation used the immunoSEQ multiplex PCR assay. For the multiplex PCR, a mixture combining 60 forward primers for TCR Vbeta segments and 13 reverse primers for TCR Jbeta segments was used. The CDR3 region of rearranged TCR beta genes was amplified from genomic DNA by a multiplex PCR assay. Amplified TCR beta libraries were sequenced as 87-base-pair reads on the Illumina HiSeq System. The authors processed their data as follows. A later analysis counted about 80 million unique TCR beta chains across the 550 to 750 repertoires, and approximately 11 million of these chains were shared by at least two donors. A nearest-neighbor algorithm error-corrected the raw reads and collapsed the reads into unique sequences, merging closely related sequences to remove PCR and sequencing errors. CDR3 sequences were aligned to IMGT reference sequences to assign V, D and J gene segments. For a sequence to be retained, a match of at least six nucleotides was required to both a V gene segment and a J gene segment. Rearrangements were classified as productive when the CDR3 lacked stop codons and remained in frame with V and J, and all other rearrangements were classified as non-productive. CDR3 was defined according to IMGT convention as the region running from the second conserved V-encoded cysteine to the conserved J-encoded phenylalanine. Sequences without an unambiguous match to a single V gene segment were excluded from the earlier analysis of approximately 560 of the donors. In an earlier analysis of several hundred of the donors, V segments were called functional above 56.7% productive rearrangements and were called segregating when the between-donor standard deviation exceeded 5%. A statistical classification framework was developed to diagnose cytomegalovirus status using the catalog of TCR beta chain sequences. A later analysis assigned V and J genes by comparing TCR nucleotide sequences with IMGT/GENE-DB human TR gene sequences. Using the TCRdist pipeline, a later analysis assigned CDR3 sequences along with most-parsimonious VDJ recombination scenarios. In a later analysis, each TCR beta chain was defined by its CDR3 amino acid sequence together with its V-gene family, and reads lacking a unique V-gene family were excluded. As a way to deal with suspected cross-contamination and a sequencing artifact, a later analysis dropped hundreds of nucleotide sequences that were highly shared and had low generation probability. In a later analysis, a clonal expansion index for each public chain was calculated from normalized within-repertoire ranks of inferred template counts. Generation probabilities in a later analysis came from a VDJ recombination model fitted to out-of-frame rearrangements, and those results were checked against IGoR. In a later analysis, TCR-TCR, TCR-HLA and TCR-CMV co-occurrence was scored with hypergeometric tests, and a repertoire-size bias correction was applied to TCR pairs. A later analysis estimated false discovery rates by permuting HLA or CMV assignments 20 times. In a later analysis, co-occurring TCRs were grouped using DBSCAN, with TCRdist sequence similarity added in when clustering inside HLA-allele-positive subsets. For co-occurrence clustering, repertoires with fewer than 30,000 or more than 120,000 public chains were excluded, along with roughly 5 repertoires with anomalous nucleotide sharing. The immuneACCESS repertoire file appears here via TCRdb, limited to in-frame rearrangements. These files lack a portion of the clones; in checked studies, under half of the deficit traces to unresolved V genes, and the cause of the others is not known. The DNA was the basis for D and trimming; V, J and clone size are from that table. This sample has hundreds of thousands of clones in its table, and around four fifths of those were observed once. The ten largest clones add up to roughly 0.66% of the sample.

The entry originates in a study of cytomegalovirus exposure and HLA in healthy donors (dated by TCRdb to the late 2010s). As for the study more broadly: An earlier analysis of several hundred of the donors reported 250 to 350 Gb of sequence data and 117 million unique TCR beta sequences obtained from roughly 170 million T cells. Typing coverage differed by locus: A, B, C, DRB1 and DQB1 were typed in roughly 620-640 donors, DQA1 in 522, DPA1 in approximately 610, and DPB1 in 450 to 490. A later genetic analysis took genome-wide SNP genotypes for about three fifths of the 666 donors and used that subset as a discovery cohort. Donor age, sex, ethnicity and CMV serostatus were compiled together with the repertoire data. In addition to the first cohort of approximately 650 subjects, a separate validation cohort of 120 different subjects was used. To predict cytomegalovirus infection status, the study brought together high-throughput TCR immunosequencing, statistical association of individual TCRs with disease status, and machine learning. On average, 235,054 unique TCR beta nucleotide sequences were sequenced per donor among more than 350 genotyped donors of the cohort, with roughly 18% of those sequences being non-productive. Both class I and class II loci were covered by HLA typing, at four-digit resolution. An early release that covered some 640 HLA-typed donors contained about 300 gigabases of sequencing data and around 85 million unique TCR sequences. An earlier analysis of 587 of the donors used high-throughput TCR beta sequencing to judge whether each TCR beta V gene segment behaved as functional or pseudogenic. Of the roughly 400 genotyped donors, about 80% fell in the genetic ancestry cluster associated with self-reported Caucasian donors. The later analysis used no new phenotypic data to find candidate immune exposures, relying instead on TCR beta sequences and their occurrence across donors. Every repertoire in the discovery cohort had been generated on one and the same sequencing platform. A later analysis re-analyzed previously published TCR beta repertoires from 650 to 800 donors and added high-resolution HLA genotyping to study TCR occurrence patterns. Because of strong linkage in the cohort, five DR-DQ haplotypes were treated as single units for association and clustering. The study was designed to test whether signatures of past pathogen exposure could be identified by cataloging public T cell receptors. The study profiled the T cell repertoires of 500 to 800 subjects by immunosequencing and related them to cytomegalovirus serostatus. Beyond this particular receptor, the publication reports: The study listed 150 to 200 TCR beta chains as associated with cytomegalovirus. A later analysis found that TCR association rates varied across HLA loci, with DRB1 alleles showing the most associated TCRs and HLA-C alleles the fewest. Because some donors lacked HLA typing at each locus, the association tests relied only on the typed subset. The cohort was sequenced for TCR beta chains only, and without alpha or paired-chain data the features that could be detected were limited. A further reported finding was that TCR beta sequences accurately predicted the HLA-A and HLA-B alleles for most subjects in the first cohort. Compared with equally common non-associated chains, HLA-associated TCR beta chains in a later analysis were more clonally expanded and had lower generation probabilities. The 87-base-pair reads could not distinguish some IMGT-functional V segments, including TRBV6-2 and TRBV6-3, so those segments were excluded. The only immune exposure information available for the cohort was CMV serostatus. When HLA alleles, especially DR and DQ, strongly co-occurred, attributing TCR associations to individual alleles was difficult. Several of the top co-occurrence clusters appeared to be linked to parvovirus B19, influenza, CMV and Epstein-Barr virus, according to a later analysis. A cluster of highly shared sequence variants was judged likely to represent a technical artifact of the sequencing pipeline. A few of the identified cytomegalovirus-associated TCR beta chains were confirmed in vitro to be specific for cytomegalovirus antigens. A later analysis found that most CMV-associated TCR beta chains appeared HLA-restricted, with HLA associations seemingly driven largely by CMV exposure. In a later genetic analysis, a missense DCLRE1C variant was associated with V-gene and J-gene trimming of TCR beta chains, and the association was replicated in an independent cohort. The presence/absence analyses assumed that sequencing depth was roughly uniform across donors, and that assumption may not be true. The authors suggested that the approach could potentially be generalized to other disease states and immunological phenotypes. Most TCR sequences were observed very rarely across donors, whereas some public TCRs were present in many individuals. Because counts were too low, seventeen rarely observed V segments, including chromosome 9 orphons, were excluded from the earlier analysis of 500 to 700 of the donors. In an earlier analysis of 450 to 750 of the donors, most TCR beta V segments appeared in productive rearrangements about 90% or about 30% of the time, broadly matching IMGT annotations. In both the original and validation cohorts, the classifier was reported to diagnose cytomegalovirus status with high specificity and sensitivity. A later analysis associated 15,000 to 20,000 TCR beta sequences with specific HLA alleles at a false discovery rate of 0.05. Linkage disequilibrium might explain the correlated functional status among segregating V segments, but an unknown experimental factor could not be ruled out. In a later genetic analysis, fewer N-insertions in productive TCRs were reported among donors in an Asian-associated ancestry cluster than the approximately 670-donor mean.

The cohort consisted of 650 to 850 healthy bone marrow donors. Cohort members were all nominally healthy when sampled, although unrecorded immune exposures were likely present. The donor was CMV seronegative and was included in the group of over 300 seronegative cohort members. Every donor gave a peripheral blood sample, and the peripheral blood mononuclear cells from that sample were used for TCR beta sequencing. Genomic DNA was extracted from the blood cell samples with the Qiagen DNeasy Blood Extraction Kit. The clonotype originates from a boy aged 2 to 10 in good health and CMV-seronegative. The material sequenced was PBMCs. The sequence joins TRBV7-9 to TRBJ2-5; too little of a D gene remains to name it. The DNA is TGTGCCAGCAGCCTACAAGAGACCCAGTACTTC. Translated, it reads CASSLQETQYF.